This T cell receptor (beta chain) was identified during a study of blood T cell repertoires in COVID-19. In the study overall: The United States, Italy and Spain supplied acute and convalescent COVID-19 samples. The analysed material was cDNA or gDNA that came from T cells, B-cell-depleted T cells, or PBMCs.

With regard to this clone: Other DNA sequences in this specimen translate into the identical CDR3.

Per the original data handling: The assay estimated nucleated cells by amplifying reference gene primers. TCRdb's copy holds only in-frame clones and misses some; the assay was immunoSEQ multiplex PCR. D and trimming were read from the DNA, whereas the V and J calls and clone size are those reported in that table. The sample contains tens of thousands of clones, over 80% of which appear only once. CDR1 and CDR2 (germline): MNHEY, SMNVEV (reference sequence). The CDR3 contains 14 residues. With 4 bases removed from V and 5 bases from J, the gap between germline ends came to 14 bases. This clonotype originated in a woman aged 55-69 years with acute or convalescent COVID-19. Sequencing used peripheral blood. The rearrangement links TRBV27 to TRBJ2-5; D is possibly TRBD2 (5 bases). CDR3 nucleotide sequence: TGTGCCAGCAGTTCCAGTCTTAGAGGGGAGACCCAGTACTTC. Its translation: CASSSSLRGETQYF.